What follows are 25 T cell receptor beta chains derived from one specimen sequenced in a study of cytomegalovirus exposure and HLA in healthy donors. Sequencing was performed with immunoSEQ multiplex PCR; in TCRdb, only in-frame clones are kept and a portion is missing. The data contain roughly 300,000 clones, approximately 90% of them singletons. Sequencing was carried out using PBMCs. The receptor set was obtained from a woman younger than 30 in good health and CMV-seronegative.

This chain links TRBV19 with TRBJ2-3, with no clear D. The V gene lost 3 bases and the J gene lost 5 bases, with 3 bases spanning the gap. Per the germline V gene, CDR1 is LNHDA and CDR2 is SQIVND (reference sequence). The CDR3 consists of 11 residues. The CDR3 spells CASSIGDTQYF. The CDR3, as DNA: TGTGCCAGTAGTATCGGAGATACGCAGTATTTT.

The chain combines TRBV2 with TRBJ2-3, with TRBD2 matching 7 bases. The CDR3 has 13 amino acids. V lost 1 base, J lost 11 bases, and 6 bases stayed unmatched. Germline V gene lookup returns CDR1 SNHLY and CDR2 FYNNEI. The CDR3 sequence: CASSEDPQREQYF. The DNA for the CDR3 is TGTGCCAGCAGTGAAGATCCCCAGCGGGAGCAGTATTTT.

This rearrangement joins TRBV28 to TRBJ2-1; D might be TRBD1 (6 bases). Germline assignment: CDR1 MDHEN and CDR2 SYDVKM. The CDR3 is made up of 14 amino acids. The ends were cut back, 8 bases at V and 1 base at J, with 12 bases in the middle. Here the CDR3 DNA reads TGTGCCAGCGACCCAGGGGAGTCCTACAATGAGCAGTTCTTC. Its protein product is CASDPGESYNEQFF.

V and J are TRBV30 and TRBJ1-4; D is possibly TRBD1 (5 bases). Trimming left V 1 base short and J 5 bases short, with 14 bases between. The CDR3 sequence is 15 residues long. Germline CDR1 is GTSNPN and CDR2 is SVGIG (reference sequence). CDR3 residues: CAWSGGAGRNEKLFF. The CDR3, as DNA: TGTGCCTGGAGTGGAGGAGCGGGACGCAATGAAAAACTGTTTTTT.

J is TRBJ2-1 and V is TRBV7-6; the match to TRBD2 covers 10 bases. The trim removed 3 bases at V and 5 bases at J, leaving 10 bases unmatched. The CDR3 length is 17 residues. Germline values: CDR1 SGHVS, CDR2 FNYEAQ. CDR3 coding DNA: TGTGCCAGCAGCTTTTCAGCGGGAGGGCGAGGGAACAATGAGCAGTTCTTC. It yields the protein CASSFSAGGRGNNEQFF.

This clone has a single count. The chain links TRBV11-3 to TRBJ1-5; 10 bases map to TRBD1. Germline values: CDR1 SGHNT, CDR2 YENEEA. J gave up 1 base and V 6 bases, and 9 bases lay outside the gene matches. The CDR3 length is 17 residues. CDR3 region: CASRLETGGLSNQPQHF. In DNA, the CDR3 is TGTGCCAGCAGGTTGGAGACAGGGGGCCTCAGCAATCAGCCCCAGCATTTT.

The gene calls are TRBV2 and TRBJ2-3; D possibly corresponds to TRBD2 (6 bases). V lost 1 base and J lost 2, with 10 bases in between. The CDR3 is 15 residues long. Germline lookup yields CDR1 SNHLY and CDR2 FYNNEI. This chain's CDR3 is CASSEGLDSTDTQYF. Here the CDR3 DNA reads TGTGCCAGCAGTGAAGGACTAGACTCCACAGATACGCAGTATTTT.

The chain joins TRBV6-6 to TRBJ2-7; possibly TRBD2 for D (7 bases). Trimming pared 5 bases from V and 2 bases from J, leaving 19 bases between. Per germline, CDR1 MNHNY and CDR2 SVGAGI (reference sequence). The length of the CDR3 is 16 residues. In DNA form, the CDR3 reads TGTGCCAGCAGTGCCCAGGGGAGCGCGGGAGCCTACGAGCAGTACTTC. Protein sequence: CASSAQGSAGAYEQYF.

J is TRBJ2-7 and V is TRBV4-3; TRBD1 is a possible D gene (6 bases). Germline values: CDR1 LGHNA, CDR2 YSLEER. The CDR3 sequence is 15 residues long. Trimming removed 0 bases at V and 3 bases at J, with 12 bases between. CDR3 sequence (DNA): TGCGCCAGCAGCCAAGATATGACAGGCAACTACGAGCAGTACTTC. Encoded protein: CASSQDMTGNYEQYF.

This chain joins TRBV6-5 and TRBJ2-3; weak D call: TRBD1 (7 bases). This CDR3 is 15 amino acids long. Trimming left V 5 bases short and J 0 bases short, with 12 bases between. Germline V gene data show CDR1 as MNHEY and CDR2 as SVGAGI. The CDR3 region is CASSPRGDSTDTQYF. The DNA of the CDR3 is TGTGCCAGCAGTCCCAGGGGGGACAGCACAGATACGCAGTATTTT.

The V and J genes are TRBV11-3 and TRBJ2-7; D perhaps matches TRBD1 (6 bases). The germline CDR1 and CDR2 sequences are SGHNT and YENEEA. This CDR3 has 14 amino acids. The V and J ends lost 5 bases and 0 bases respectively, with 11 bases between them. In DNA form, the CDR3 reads TGTGCCAGCAGCAGGACAGCGAGCTCCTACGAGCAGTACTTC. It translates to CASSRTASSYEQYF.

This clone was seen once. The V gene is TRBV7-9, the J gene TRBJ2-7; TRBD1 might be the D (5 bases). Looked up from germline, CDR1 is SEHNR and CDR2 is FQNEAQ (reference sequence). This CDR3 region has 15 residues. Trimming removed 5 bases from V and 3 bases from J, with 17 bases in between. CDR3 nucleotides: TGTGCCAGCAGCCCAAATACAGGAAAAGACTACGAGCAGTACTTC. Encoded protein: CASSPNTGKDYEQYF.

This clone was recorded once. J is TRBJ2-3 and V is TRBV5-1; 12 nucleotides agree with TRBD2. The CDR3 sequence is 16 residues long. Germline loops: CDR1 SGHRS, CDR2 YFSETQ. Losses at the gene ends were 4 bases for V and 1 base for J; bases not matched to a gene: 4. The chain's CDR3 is CASSTLAGGGTDTQYF. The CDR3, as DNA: TGCGCCAGCAGCACTCTAGCGGGAGGGGGCACAGATACGCAGTATTTT. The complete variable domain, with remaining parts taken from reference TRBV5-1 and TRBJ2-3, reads KAGVTQTPRYLIKTRGQQVTLSCSPISGHRSVSWYQQTPGQGLQFLFEYFSETQRNKGNFPGRFSGRQFSNSRSEMNVSTLELGDSALYLCASSTLAGGGTDTQYFGPGTRLTVL.

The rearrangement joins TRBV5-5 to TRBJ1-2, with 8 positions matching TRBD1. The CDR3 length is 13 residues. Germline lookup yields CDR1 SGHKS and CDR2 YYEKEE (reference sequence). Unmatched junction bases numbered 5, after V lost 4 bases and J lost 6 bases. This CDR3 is CASSHGQGDGYTF. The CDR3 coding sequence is TGTGCCAGCAGCCACGGACAGGGCGATGGCTACACCTTC.

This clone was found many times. As DNA, the CDR3 is TGTGCCAGCAGCGGCGGACAGGGTGAAAAACTGTTTTTT. It translates to CASSGGQGEKLFF. The chain employs TRBV5-6 and TRBJ1-4; 8 bases align to TRBD1. Trimming took 4 bases from V and 7 from J; bases not matched to a gene: 3. This CDR3 is built from 13 residues. Germline loops: CDR1 SGHDT, CDR2 YYEEEE.

CDR3 bases: TGTGCCATCAGTGAGCTTACAGGGACGGTGGAGACCCAGTACTTC. This sequence encodes CAISELTGTVETQYF. The rearrangement links TRBV10-3 to TRBJ2-5; D may be TRBD1 (6 bases). The CDR3 totals 15 residues. Looked up from germline, CDR1 is ENHRY and CDR2 is SYGVKD. V lost 2 bases to trimming and J lost 5 bases, with 15 bases between them.

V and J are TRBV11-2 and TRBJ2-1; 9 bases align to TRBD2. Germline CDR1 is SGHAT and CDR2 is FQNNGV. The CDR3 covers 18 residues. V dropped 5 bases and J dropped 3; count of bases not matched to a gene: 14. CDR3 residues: CASSPQREAVPFYNEQFF. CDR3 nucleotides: TGTGCCAGCAGCCCGCAGCGGGAGGCGGTTCCGTTCTACAATGAGCAGTTCTTC.

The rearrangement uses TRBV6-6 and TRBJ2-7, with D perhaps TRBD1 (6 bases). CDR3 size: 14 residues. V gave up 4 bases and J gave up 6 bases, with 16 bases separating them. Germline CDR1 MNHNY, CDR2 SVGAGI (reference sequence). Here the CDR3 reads CASSFVRGGSEQYF. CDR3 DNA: TGTGCCAGCAGTTTTGTCAGGGGCGGCAGCGAGCAGTACTTC.

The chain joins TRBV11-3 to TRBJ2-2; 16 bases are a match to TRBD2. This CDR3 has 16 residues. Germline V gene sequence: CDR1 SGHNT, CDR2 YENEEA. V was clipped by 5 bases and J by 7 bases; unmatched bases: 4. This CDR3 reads CASSPGTSGRVGELFF. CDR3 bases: TGTGCCAGCAGCCCCGGGACTAGCGGGAGGGTCGGGGAGCTGTTTTTT.

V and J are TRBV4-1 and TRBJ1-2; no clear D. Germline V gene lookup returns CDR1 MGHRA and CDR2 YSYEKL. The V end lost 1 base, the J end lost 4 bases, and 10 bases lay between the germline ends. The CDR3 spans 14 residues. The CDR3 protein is CASSQVPGVYGYTF. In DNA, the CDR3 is TGCGCCAGCAGCCAAGTGCCGGGTGTCTATGGCTACACCTTC.

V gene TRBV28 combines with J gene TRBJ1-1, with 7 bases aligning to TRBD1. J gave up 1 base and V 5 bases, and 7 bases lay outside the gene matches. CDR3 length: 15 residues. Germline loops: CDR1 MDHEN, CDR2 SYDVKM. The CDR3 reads CASSPTGAGNTEAFF. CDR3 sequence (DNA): TGTGCCAGCAGTCCTACAGGGGCTGGGAACACTGAAGCTTTCTTT. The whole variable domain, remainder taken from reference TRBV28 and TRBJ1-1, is DVKVTQSSRYLVKRTGEKVFLECVQDMDHENMFWYRQDPGLGLRLIYFSYDVKMKEKGDIPEGYSVSREKKERFSLILESASTNQTSMYLCASSPTGAGNTEAFFGQGTRLTVV.

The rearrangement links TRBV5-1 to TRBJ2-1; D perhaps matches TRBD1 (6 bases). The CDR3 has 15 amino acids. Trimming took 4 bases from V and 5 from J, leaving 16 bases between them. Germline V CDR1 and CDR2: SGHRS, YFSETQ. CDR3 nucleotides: TGCGCCAGCAGCGTGATCCTCGGGACAAACAATGAGCAGTTCTTC. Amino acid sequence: CASSVILGTNNEQFF.

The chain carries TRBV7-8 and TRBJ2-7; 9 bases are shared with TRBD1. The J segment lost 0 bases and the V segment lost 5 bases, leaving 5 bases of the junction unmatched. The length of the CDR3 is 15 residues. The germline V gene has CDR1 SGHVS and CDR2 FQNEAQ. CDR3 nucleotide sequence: TGTGCCAGCAGCACTGGGACAGGGATCTCCTACGAGCAGTACTTC. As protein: CASSTGTGISYEQYF.

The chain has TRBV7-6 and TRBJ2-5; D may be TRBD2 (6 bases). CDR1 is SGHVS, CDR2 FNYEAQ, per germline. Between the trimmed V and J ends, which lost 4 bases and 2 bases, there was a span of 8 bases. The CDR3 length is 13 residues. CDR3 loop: CASSSGLQETQYF. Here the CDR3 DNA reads TGTGCCAGCAGCTCGGGACTGCAAGAGACCCAGTACTTC.

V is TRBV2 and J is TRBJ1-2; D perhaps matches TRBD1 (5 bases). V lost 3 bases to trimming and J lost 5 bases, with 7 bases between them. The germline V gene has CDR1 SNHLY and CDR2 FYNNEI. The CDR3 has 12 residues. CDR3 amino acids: CASSETAYGYTF. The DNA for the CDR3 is TGTGCCAGCAGTGAGACAGCGTATGGCTACACCTTC.